This is a list of T cell receptor beta chains from one sample in a study of cytomegalovirus exposure and HLA in healthy donors. Repertoires were generated with immunoSEQ multiplex PCR, while TCRdb's copy carries only in-frame clones and drops some. The sample comprises fewer than 300,000 clones, about 80% of which are singletons, and roughly 0.31% rests with the top ten. The material sequenced was PBMCs. The receptor source for this set is a girl aged 2-9 years in good health and CMV-seronegative. Each CDR3 is given with its conserved first and last residue. Fields, in order: V gene, D gene, J gene, clone size, CDR3 DNA, CDR3 protein. The D gene is left open where the match is weak. Clone size is not always given. Where it is, it says once, few, many or a class for expanded clones.

V: TRBV30
D: TRBD2
J: TRBJ2-1
size: NA
DNA: TGTGCCTGGAAATCTAGCGGGAGTCGCAATGAGCAGTTCTTC
CDR3: CAWKSSGSRNEQFF

V: TRBV18
D: NA
J: TRBJ2-3
size: NA
DNA: TGTGCCAGCTCAGCCCAAGCTGCCTCGACCGGGTCAGATACGCAGTATTTT
CDR3: CASSAQAASTGSDTQYF

V: TRBV13
D: TRBD2
J: TRBJ2-3
size: NA
DNA: TGTGCCAGCAGCTTAGCACTAGCGGGGGGCACAGATACGCAGTATTTT
CDR3: CASSLALAGGTDTQYF

V: TRBV10-1
D: TRBD1
J: TRBJ1-1
size: NA
DNA: TGCGCCAGCAGTGAGTCAACAGGGGGAAAGAACACTGAAGCTTTCTTT
CDR3: CASSESTGGKNTEAFF

V: TRBV28
D: NA
J: TRBJ2-3
size: NA
DNA: TGTGCCAGCAGTTTAGACAGGAGAAGCACAGATACGCAGTATTTT
CDR3: CASSLDRRSTDTQYF

V: TRBV28
D: NA
J: TRBJ2-3
size: NA
DNA: TGTGCCAGCAGTTTCGCTGTCGGTACGCAGTATTTT
CDR3: CASSFAVGTQYF

V: TRBV6-1
D: TRBD1
J: TRBJ1-1
size: NA
DNA: TGTGCCAGCAGTGCAGGGGGCACTGAAGCTTTCTTT
CDR3: CASSAGGTEAFF

V: TRBV11-2
D: TRBD1
J: TRBJ1-2
size: NA
DNA: TGTGCCAGCACCCTCCGGGACAGGGTCTGGGACTATGGCTACACCTTC
CDR3: CASTLRDRVWDYGYTF

V: TRBV10-3
D: NA
J: TRBJ2-1
size: NA
DNA: TGTGCCATCAGAGACGCCCGGCTAGGGAGCAATGAGCAGTTCTTC
CDR3: CAIRDARLGSNEQFF

V: TRBV2
D: TRBD1
J: TRBJ2-1
size: once
DNA: TGTGCCAGCGGGACAGGCAGAGAGCAGTTCTTC
CDR3: CASGTGREQFF

V: TRBV14
D: TRBD2
J: TRBJ2-3
size: NA
DNA: TGTGCCAGCAGCCCTTCGAGACTAGCGGGCGGCACAGATACGCAGTATTTT
CDR3: CASSPSRLAGGTDTQYF

V: TRBV11-2
D: TRBD2
J: TRBJ2-3
size: NA
DNA: TGTGCCAGCAGCACCCGGGAGGGGGCAGATACGCAGTATTTT
CDR3: CASSTREGADTQYF

V: TRBV9
D: NA
J: TRBJ2-1
size: NA
DNA: TGTGCCAGCAGCGCGGGACTTAGTTACAATGAGCAGTTCTTC
CDR3: CASSAGLSYNEQFF

V: TRBV19
D: TRBD1
J: TRBJ2-7
size: NA
DNA: TGTGCCAGTAGTATGTCGGGACAGGGGGTCTACGAGCAGTACTTC
CDR3: CASSMSGQGVYEQYF

V: TRBV19
D: NA
J: TRBJ2-7
size: NA
DNA: TGTGCCAGTAGTATAGGGATAGCTACCTACGAGCAGTACTTC
CDR3: CASSIGIATYEQYF

V: TRBV5-1
D: NA
J: TRBJ2-4
size: NA
DNA: TGCGCCAGCAGCTTGAGGCAGGCCACCCACATTCAGTACTTC
CDR3: CASSLRQATHIQYF

V: TRBV27
D: NA
J: TRBJ2-1
size: NA
DNA: TGTGCCAGCAGTTCGTCTAGCAGAAGCTCCTACAATGAGCAGTTCTTC
CDR3: CASSSSSRSSYNEQFF

V: TRBV6-6
D: NA
J: TRBJ2-1
size: NA
DNA: TGTGCCACAGACGCAAGAGGTGCGGAGCAGTTCTTC
CDR3: CATDARGAEQFF

V: TRBV6-5
D: NA
J: TRBJ2-5
size: NA
DNA: TGTGCCAGCAGTTACACGAATTCTCCCGGTCAAGAGACCCAGTACTTC
CDR3: CASSYTNSPGQETQYF

V: TRBV14
D: TRBD2
J: TRBJ2-7
size: NA
DNA: TGTGCCAGCAGCCAACGTTACCGACTAGCGTCTGAGCAGTACTTC
CDR3: CASSQRYRLASEQYF

V: TRBV19
D: NA
J: TRBJ2-1
size: NA
DNA: TGTGCCAGTAGTATGACCCAGGGGAAAGGATACAATGAGCAGTTCTTC
CDR3: CASSMTQGKGYNEQFF

V: TRBV21-1
D: NA
J: TRBJ2-3
size: NA
DNA: TGTGCCAGCAGGGCCCGAGCGGGAGGGATCACAGATACGCAGTATTTT
CDR3: CASRARAGGITDTQYF